A single sample gave rise to the 11 T cell receptor beta chains below, sequenced in a study of vaccination and CD4 T cells after COVID-19. TCRdb itself ran the PCR reads through MiXCR, one entry per CDR3 protein. The sample consists of around 20,000 distinct CDR3 sequences, about 60% of them appearing once. The sequences come from CD4+ T cells from blood, collected after SARS-CoV-2 vaccination. The source is a human donor who had recovered from COVID-19.

This clonotype was detected only a few times. This chain joins TRBV19 and TRBJ2-2; D gene unclear. CDR3 length: 15 residues. V was pared by 7 bases and J by 7 bases, with 19 bases between. Germline V gene lookup returns CDR1 LNHDA and CDR2 SQIVND (reference sequence). Here the CDR3 DNA reads TGTGCCAGTACCTCCCCCAGAGTAGGGATCGGGGAGCTGTTTTTT. Translated: CASTSPRVGIGELFF. Together with reference TRBV19 and TRBJ2-2, the CDR3 gives the full variable domain: DGGITQSPKYLFRKEGQNVTLSCEQNLNHDAMYWYRQDPGQGLRLIYYSQIVNDFQKGDIAEGYSVSREKKESFPLTVTSAQKNPTAFYLCASTSPRVGIGELFFGEGSRLTVL.

The J gene is TRBJ2-7, the V gene TRBV10-2, with D possibly matching TRBD2 (6 bases). The CDR3 totals 13 residues. Deletions cut 6 bases from V and 2 bases from J, with 11 bases between. Germline assignment: CDR1 WSHSY and CDR2 SAAADI. CDR3 in DNA: TGCGCCAGCAGGCGGGACTTCCCCTACGAGCAGTACTTC. This translates into CASRRDFPYEQYF.

The V and J genes are TRBV20-1 and TRBJ1-6; D may be TRBD1 (5 bases). This CDR3 spans 15 amino acids. The ends were cut back, 0 bases at V and 8 bases at J, with 14 bases in the middle. Germline CDR1 and CDR2: DFQATT and SNEGSKA (reference sequence). The CDR3 here is CSARDRGVLYSPLHF. The CDR3 DNA sequence: TGCAGTGCTAGAGATCGAGGGGTACTATATTCACCCCTCCACTTT.

The chain recombines TRBV7-9 with TRBJ2-2, with 8 nucleotides matching TRBD1. Germline V gives CDR1 SEHNR, CDR2 FQNEAQ (reference sequence). The CDR3 length is 14 residues. V trimming: 7 bases; J trimming: 3 bases; junction bases outside the gene matches: 4. The DNA of the CDR3 is TGTGCCAGCAAAGCAGGGGGCTACACCGGGGAGCTGTTTTTT. Translating gives CASKAGGYTGELFF.

This clonotype has only a few counts. V usage is TRBV19 and J usage is TRBJ1-6, with D tentatively TRBD1 (5 bases). CDR3 size: 13 residues. Deletions cut 8 bases from V and 10 bases from J, with 15 bases between. Looked up from germline, CDR1 is LNHDA and CDR2 is SQIVND (reference sequence). The CDR3: CASGATADSPLHF. The CDR3 DNA follows: TGTGCCAGTGGGGCGACGGCGGACTCACCCCTCCACTTT.

The V gene is TRBV7-2, the J gene TRBJ1-2, with a possible D match to TRBD1 (6 bases). CDR3 length: 16 amino acids. Germline values: CDR1 SGHTA, CDR2 FQGNSA. V lost 5 bases to trimming and J lost 0 bases, with 16 bases between them. CDR3 in amino acids: CASSKTGTRANYGYTF. The CDR3 bases are TGTGCCAGCAGCAAAACCGGGACAAGAGCTAACTATGGCTACACCTTC.

The chain has TRBV6-2 or TRBV6-3 and TRBJ2-7; D not resolved. Between the trimmed V and J ends, which lost 8 bases and 2 bases, there was a span of 10 bases. The germline V gene has CDR1 MNHEY and CDR2 SVGEGT. This CDR3 contains 12 residues. The CDR3 bases are TGTGCCAGCGGACGATTAACCTACGAGCAGTACTTC. Amino acid sequence: CASGRLTYEQYF.

The V gene is TRBV20-1, the J gene TRBJ2-3; TRBD2 matches at 7 bases. Trimming removed 5 bases from V and 4 bases from J; junction bases left unmatched: 12. The CDR3 is 15 amino acids. Germline CDR1 and CDR2: DFQATT and SNEGSKA (reference sequence). As DNA, the CDR3 is TGCAGTGCTCAAAGACTAGCCGGGTCCGCAGATACGCAGTATTTT. Amino acid sequence: CSAQRLAGSADTQYF.

CDR3 sequence (DNA): TGCAGTGCCCCCCTACTAAAAGAGACCCAGTACTTC. As protein: CSAPLLKETQYF. V and J are TRBV20-1 and TRBJ2-5; no firm D call. V was pared by 6 bases and J by 3 bases, with 11 bases between. Germline assignment: CDR1 DFQATT and CDR2 SNEGSKA (reference sequence). This CDR3 spans 12 amino acids.

A few counts support this clonotype. Here the CDR3 DNA reads TGTGCCAGCAGTGAAGGGTATGGCAATCAGCCCCAGCATTTT. This encodes CASSEGYGNQPQHF. This chain uses TRBV28 with TRBJ1-5; D is ambiguous. Germline-derived CDR1 and CDR2 are MDHEN and SYDVKM. V gave up 5 bases and J gave up 2 bases, with 10 bases separating them. The CDR3 contains 14 residues.

J is TRBJ2-2 and V is TRBV5-6; D gene uncertain. V dropped 1 base and J dropped 6 bases, with 4 bases sitting between them. In germline, CDR1 is SGHDT, CDR2 YYEEEE. This CDR3 is built from 12 residues. CDR3: CASSLFPGELFF. Here the CDR3 DNA reads TGTGCCAGCAGCTTGTTTCCCGGGGAGCTGTTTTTT.